This TCR beta chain was sequenced during a study of regulatory T cells in long-lasting Graves disease (dated by TCRdb to the early 2020s). About the study as a whole: Persistent Graves' disease meant more than 5 years of antithyroid drug treatment with TSH receptor autoantibodies that stayed positive. The study was conducted in China and was registered as a clinical trial. A total of 35 or so samples underwent TCR sequencing: approximately 13 from persistent and 20 from newly diagnosed Graves' disease patients. Persistent Graves' disease patients in the clinical cohort had taken antithyroid drugs for roughly ten years on average. Patients with persistent Graves' disease were compared with patients with newly diagnosed Graves' disease using TCR sequencing and RNA sequencing of peripheral blood.

General conclusions and limits of the study: The authors acknowledged the small sample size as a limitation that may reduce accuracy. Lower TCR Shannon entropy and fewer highly expanded clones were observed in persistent Graves' disease patients than in newly diagnosed patients, which suggested clonal expansion. Sequencing and analysis were restricted to the TCR beta chain. Preferential use of TRBV28, TRBJ1-2 and TRBJ2-5 was observed in persistent disease, whereas TRBV20-1 and TRBJ2-1 were favored in newly diagnosed disease. Only peripheral blood was studied, because thyroid tissue, the primary lesion, was inaccessible. A larger number of public clonotypes was shared among persistent patients (about 2,700) than among newly diagnosed patients (roughly 930).

The time point label for this specimen denotes: persistent/refractory GD, antithyroid drugs over 5 years with positive TRAb. For both TCR sequencing and RNA sequencing, RNA was extracted from PBMCs using TRIzol. The diagnosis of Graves' disease followed American Thyroid Association guidelines. Patients were recruited from an endocrinology department in Xi'an, China. From each patient, around 9 milliliters of peripheral blood was collected into an EDTA anticoagulant tube. Ficoll Paque Plus density gradient separation was used to isolate PBMCs, and no further T cell sorting was performed. An Agilent 2100 Bioanalyzer and agarose gel were used to check RNA quality, while a NanoDrop 2000 measured RNA concentration. Receptor libraries were prepared by multiplex PCR. The sequencing machine was an Illumina HiSeq 4000. CDR3 regions were amplified by Arm-PCR with iRepertoire HTBI primers to construct TCR beta libraries. Gel purification was performed on PCR products prior to sequencing. Per the source publication's procedure: Gene usage analysis of CDR3 amino acid clonotypes used the 60 to 75 TRBV and 14 to 15 TRBJ segments found across samples. COPE and FqMerger were used to merge filtered high-quality paired reads into contigs. Contigs were aligned with BLAST to IMGT TRBV, TRBD and TRBJ reference genes, and CDR3 was defined per IMGT. Any clonotype with a frequency above 0.1% was counted as a highly expanded clone. Shannon entropy was used to measure repertoire diversity, and the Gini coefficient was used to measure V-J evenness. Public clonotypes were defined as clonotypes shared by more than one individual. TCRdb's own reprocessing of the public reads used fastp at Q25 and MiXCR and kept productive beta chains. Every distinct CDR3 protein forms one entry, paired with its most common genes and DNA. It is TCRdb's table, rather than the study itself, that gives the V and J calls and clone size. The sample table contains approximately 360,000 distinct CDR3 sequences; only one count was recorded for about 23% of them. The ten largest clones take up around 30% of the sample.

Between the V and J ends, shortened by 3 bases and 0 bases respectively, the junction contains 9 bases. The CDR3 goes from the cysteine to the phenylalanine over 14 residues. Of all the DNA, just the CDR3 is kept, 42 bases in frame from base 1. As encoded in the germline V gene, CDR1 is SGHRS while CDR2 is YFSETQ. As for this clonotype: This clone's antigen is unknown. Base qualities are not provided; no much larger clone lies one nucleotide away.

The V gene is TRBV5-1 and the J gene is TRBJ1-1; no D gene call is confident. The source of this sequence is a woman in her 40s with Graves disease. Donor details come from another sample of the same person, matched by shared clones. The sequences come from peripheral blood mononuclear cells (PBMCs), collected when the disease was refractory, from a patient treated with antithyroid drugs. The DNA sequence follows: TGCGCCAGCAGCTATGGACCGATGAACACTGAAGCTTTCTTT. Its protein product is CASSYGPMNTEAFF.